This TCR beta chain was captured by sequencing in a study of cytomegalovirus exposure and HLA in healthy donors. Background on the study: Unique TCRs numbering around 85 million, obtained from HLA-typed donors, made up an early data release. Overall study findings and caveats: Sequencing likely produced, as an artifact, a cluster of highly shared sequence variants. The Asian-associated ancestry cluster reportedly had fewer N-insertions than the approximately 630-donor mean in a later analysis.

Vbeta (60) and Jbeta (13) primers were used in the PCR. Sequenced by immunoSEQ multiplex PCR; TCRdb stores in-frame clones only, minus some. The sample holds 110,000 to 150,000 clones; roughly 82% are singletons and the top ten take roughly 6.6%. J lost 3 bases, V lost 5 bases, and 6 bases had no gene match. This CDR3 is built from 14 residues. CDR1 is SGHTA, CDR2 FQGNSA, per germline. Concerning this clone itself: Antigen unknown.

The specimen sequenced was PBMCs. V usage is TRBV7-2 and J usage is TRBJ2-7, with 8 bases lining up with TRBD2. The source of this sequence is a man younger than 40 in good health and CMV-seronegative. The CDR3 region has the DNA TGTGCCAGCAGCGTCGGGAGGGCTAGCTACGAGCAGTACTTC. Protein product: CASSVGRASYEQYF.